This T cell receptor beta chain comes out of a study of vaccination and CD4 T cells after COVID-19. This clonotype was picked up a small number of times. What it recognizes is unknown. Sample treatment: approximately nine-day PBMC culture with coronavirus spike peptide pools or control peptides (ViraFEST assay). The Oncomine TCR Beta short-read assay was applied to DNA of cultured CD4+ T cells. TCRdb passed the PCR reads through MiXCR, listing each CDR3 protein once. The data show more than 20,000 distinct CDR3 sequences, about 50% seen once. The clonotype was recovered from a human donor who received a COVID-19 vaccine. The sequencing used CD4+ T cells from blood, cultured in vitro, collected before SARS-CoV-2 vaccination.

Here the CDR3 DNA reads TGTGCCAGCAGTGGAGCGGGGACCACAGATACGCAGTATTTT. The encoded protein is CASSGAGTTDTQYF. The J gene is TRBJ2-3, the V gene TRBV2, with 7 bases lining up with TRBD2. This CDR3 is built from 14 residues. Germline loops: CDR1 SNHLY, CDR2 FYNNEI. Unmatched junction bases numbered 3, after V lost 4 bases and J lost 2 bases.